The sequence of this TCR beta chain was determined in a study of graft-versus-host responses after intestinal transplantation. Study overall: Multivisceral, liver-intestinal, or isolated intestinal grafts were transplanted into recipients.

Per the germline V gene, CDR1 is MDHEN and CDR2 is SYDVKM. V trimming: 2 bases; J trimming: 1 base; junction bases outside the gene matches: 1. The CDR3 contains 15 residues. Concerning this clone: Its cognate antigen is unknown.

The study, taken as a whole, reports: GvH clones turned up in recipient marrow; some had shown up first in ileum or blood. Individuals who had graft-donor T cell macrochimerism had allografts that showed high graft-versus-host to host-versus-graft clonal ratios.

Data came from immunoSEQ multiplex PCR; TCRdb stores just in-frame clones and leaves some out. Counted here are under 95,000 clones, less than 90% occurring once; the ten biggest clones make up under 0.3%. The sequence came from a human donor who was the organ donor for an intestinal transplant. This sample comprised unstimulated CD4+ T cells sorted from spleen or lymph node cells, obtained before transplant. The chain joins TRBV28 to TRBJ2-1; 8 nucleotides agree with TRBD2. CDR3 amino acids: CASSLAGGSYNEQFF. The CDR3 nucleotides read TGTGCCAGCAGTTTAGCGGGAGGATCCTACAATGAGCAGTTCTTC.